This TCR beta chain comes out of a study of T cell repertoires in cytomegalovirus infection. As for the study in general: Selection of CMV epitopes for the study included recently identified HLA-C-restricted and well-studied HLA-B-restricted ones.

TCRdb ran MiXCR on the reads and lists one entry per CDR3 protein. The data hold just under 500,000 distinct CDR3 sequences, with 33% observed a single time. Study-level findings and limits: Totalled public TCR beta family frequency picked out people who carried CMV plus the relevant HLA.

A word on this clonotype: Its antigen is unknown.

Trimming shortened V by 8 bases and J by 1 base, and 15 bases separated the two germline ends. CDR1 and CDR2 from the germline V gene are SGHNT and YYREEE (reference sequence). The CDR3 runs 14 residues. The chain couples TRBV5-4 to TRBJ1-1; unclear D gene. This TCR was recovered from a human donor in good health (CMV status not recorded). Some clones in this sample may be carry-over from other donors' samples. Sequenced material: cultured PBMCs, taken from culture after CMV antigen stimulation. The CDR3 DNA reads as TGTGCCAGTGCGGCCGAAGTTCGGAACACTGAAGCTTTCTTT. Encoded protein: CASAAEVRNTEAFF.